The 27 T cell receptor beta chains below come from one sample, sequenced in a study of T cell clones after liver transplantation. Assay: immunoSEQ multiplex PCR; the TCRdb copy retains only in-frame clones and omits some. The sample yields some 120,000 clones, about nine tenths seen once. Specimen: CD4+ T cells from blood, collected 12 months after liver transplant. Receptors were obtained from a human patient who received a liver transplant. The graft donor may have contributed some T cells.

This clone was counted a single time. The genes are TRBV27 and TRBJ2-5; D perhaps matches TRBD1 (7 bases). Germline assignment: CDR1 MNHEY and CDR2 SMNVEV (reference sequence). This CDR3 comprises 15 residues. V was trimmed by 2 bases and J by 2 bases, leaving 12 bases between them. The CDR3 protein is CASSLRGDRQETQYF. DNA for the CDR3: TGTGCCAGCAGTTTACGCGGGGACAGACAAGAGACCCAGTACTTC.

V is TRBV5-1 and J is TRBJ2-3, with D unclear. The V and J ends lost 0 bases and 2 bases respectively, with 7 bases between them. The CDR3 is 14 residues long. Looked up from germline, CDR1 is SGHRS and CDR2 is YFSETQ. CDR3 sequence (DNA): TGCGCCAGCAGCTTGGACGGCCACACAGATACGCAGTATTTT. It is translated as CASSLDGHTDTQYF.

This clone has only one observation. This chain connects TRBV7-6 to TRBJ1-4; TRBD1 aligns across 9 bases. Germline loops: CDR1 SGHVS, CDR2 FNYEAQ. This CDR3 has 14 amino acids. V shed 5 bases, J shed 4 bases, and the junction held 2 bases outside the gene matches. This CDR3 is CASSRGQGNEKLFF. The DNA for the CDR3 is TGTGCCAGCAGCCGGGGACAGGGTAATGAAAAACTGTTTTTT.

In this sample, this clone turned up once. The V gene is TRBV7-3, the J gene TRBJ2-5; D unclear. CDR3 length: 14 residues. CDR1 SGHTA and CDR2 FQGTGA come from the germline V gene. With 2 bases removed from V and 1 base from J, the gap between germline ends came to 8 bases. The CDR3 sequence: CASSLDCPQETQYF. The DNA for the CDR3 is TGTGCCAGCAGCTTAGACTGTCCCCAAGAGACCCAGTACTTC.

This rearrangement joins TRBV30 to TRBJ2-4; TRBD1 matches 7 bases. V lost 7 bases, J lost 0 bases, and 6 bases stayed unmatched. Germline V gives CDR1 GTSNPN, CDR2 SVGIG (reference sequence). The CDR3 totals 14 residues. The CDR3 nucleotides read TGTGCCTTTGACAGGGACCTAGCCAAAAACATTCAGTACTTC. Translation gives CAFDRDLAKNIQYF. Complete variable domain (other parts from reference TRBV30 and TRBJ2-4): SQTIHQWPATLVQPVGSPLSLECTVEGTSNPNLYWYRQAAGRGLQLLFYSVGIGQISSEVPQNLSASRPQDRQFILSSKKLLLSDSGFYLCAFDRDLAKNIQYFGAGTRLSVL.

This clone came up once. Other DNA sequences in the same sample also yield this CDR3. DNA of the CDR3: TGTGCCAGCTCACCGGCCCAGGGAAACACTGAAGCTTTCTTT. Its protein is CASSPAQGNTEAFF. The chain combines TRBV18 with TRBJ1-1; maybe TRBD1 (5 bases). Germline values: CDR1 KGHSH, CDR2 LQKENI. The length of the CDR3 is 14 residues. The V gene lost 3 bases and the J gene lost 2 bases, with 10 bases spanning the gap.

The genes are TRBV5-1 and TRBJ2-1; the match to TRBD2 covers 9 bases. This CDR3 region has 15 residues. V lost 2 bases, J lost 2 bases, and 2 bases stayed unmatched. CDR1 and CDR2 from the germline V gene are SGHRS and YFSETQ. CDR3: CASSFGGRAYNEQFF. CDR3 coding DNA: TGCGCCAGCAGCTTCGGCGGGAGGGCCTACAATGAGCAGTTCTTC.

This chain joins TRBV11-3 and TRBJ2-1; D remains unclear. Germline-derived CDR1 and CDR2 are SGHNT and YENEEA. This CDR3 is 16 amino acids long. Trimming removed 4 bases from V and 5 bases from J, with 18 bases in between. The CDR3 loop is CASSSAKDRFHNEQFF. The CDR3 DNA sequence: TGTGCCAGCAGCTCAGCAAAAGATAGATTTCACAATGAGCAGTTCTTC. Full variable domain (rest looked up from reference TRBV11-3 and TRBJ2-1): EAGVVQSPRYKIIEKKQPVAFWCNPISGHNTLYWYLQNLGQGPELLIRYENEEAVDDSQLPKDRFSAERLKGVDSTLKIQPAELGDSAVYLCASSSAKDRFHNEQFFGPGTRLTVL.

The J gene is TRBJ1-1, the V gene TRBV27, with no clear D. V lost 5 bases to trimming and J lost 4 bases, with 8 bases between them. CDR3 length: 12 residues. CDR1 is MNHEY and CDR2 is SMNVEV in the germline V gene (reference sequence). CDR3: CASSTFGTEAFF. In DNA, the CDR3 is TGTGCCAGCAGTACCTTTGGCACTGAAGCTTTCTTT.

J is TRBJ2-5 and V is TRBV29-1; D remains ambiguous. Germline lookup yields CDR1 SQVTM and CDR2 ANQGSEA. Trimming left V 4 bases short and J 2 bases short, with 8 bases between. The CDR3 consists of 12 residues. CDR3 protein: CSVAAAQETQYF. CDR3 bases: TGCAGCGTTGCGGCCGCACAAGAGACCCAGTACTTC.

This chain joins TRBV19 and TRBJ1-4, with 10 bases identical to TRBD1. Germline-derived CDR1 and CDR2 are LNHDA and SQIVND (reference sequence). V lost 3 bases and J lost 7; bases outside the gene matches: 5. The CDR3 is made up of 15 amino acids. The CDR3 DNA reads as TGTGCCAGTAGTATCCGGGACAGGGGTTCTGAAAAACTGTTTTTT. The encoded protein is CASSIRDRGSEKLFF.

This chain joins TRBV11-2 and TRBJ2-1; 12 bases fit TRBD2. CDR1 is SGHAT, CDR2 FQNNGV, per germline. The CDR3 is made up of 16 amino acids. J lost 10 bases, V lost 5 bases, and 12 bases had no gene match. CDR3 sequence reads: CASSPRTSGIFKEQFF. CDR3 in DNA: TGTGCCAGCAGCCCCCGGACTAGCGGGATCTTTAAGGAGCAGTTCTTC.

The chain is built from TRBV19 and TRBJ2-2; D call uncertain. The germline V and J ends were trimmed by 0 bases and 4 bases, with 3 bases remaining between them. Per germline, CDR1 LNHDA and CDR2 SQIVND (reference sequence). The CDR3 spans 13 residues. The CDR3 spells CASSIDLTGELFF. CDR3 bases: TGTGCCAGTAGTATAGATCTCACCGGGGAGCTGTTTTTT.

This rearrangement joins TRBV2 to TRBJ2-7; 8 nucleotides align to TRBD2. The CDR3 runs to 13 residues. The germline CDR1 and CDR2 sequences are SNHLY and FYNNEI. V was pared by 6 bases and J by 7 bases, with 8 bases of the junction left unmatched. CDR3 DNA sequence: TGTGCCAGCAGCATCAGCGGGAGTGGTGAGCAGTACTTC. It is translated as CASSISGSGEQYF.

V usage is TRBV7-8 and J usage is TRBJ2-7; 10 nucleotides line up with TRBD1. Unmatched junction bases numbered 7, after V lost 3 bases and J lost 2 bases. CDR3 length: 16 residues. Germline CDR1 SGHVS, CDR2 FQNEAQ. The CDR3 region is CASSFSRDRGTYEQYF. The CDR3 coding sequence is TGTGCCAGCAGCTTTTCCCGGGACAGGGGCACCTACGAGCAGTACTTC.

This chain connects TRBV4-3 to TRBJ2-7; D gene unclear. V shed 4 bases and J shed 0 bases, with 10 bases lying between them. This CDR3 comprises 14 residues. CDR1 is LGHNA, CDR2 YSLEER, per germline. CDR3 sequence: CASSPTATSYEQYF. As DNA, the CDR3 is TGCGCCAGCAGCCCGACTGCTACCTCCTACGAGCAGTACTTC.

This clone was seen a single time. The rearrangement uses TRBV19 and TRBJ1-5; D remains ambiguous. V lost 3 bases and J 4 bases, leaving 16 bases between the germline ends. Germline V gives CDR1 LNHDA, CDR2 SQIVND (reference sequence). The length of the CDR3 is 16 residues. CDR3 sequence reads: CASSMIRTAYNQPQHF. The CDR3 nucleotides are TGTGCCAGTAGTATGATAAGGACCGCGTATAATCAGCCCCAGCATTTT.

The chain recombines TRBV5-1 with TRBJ2-7; TRBD1 is a possible D gene (6 bases). The CDR3 has 15 residues. Germline values: CDR1 SGHRS, CDR2 YFSETQ. Trimming took off 0 bases at V and 6 bases at J, with 16 bases between the two ends. The CDR3 DNA sequence: TGCGCCAGCAGCTTGGTGGGGGCTGGAGTGGGCGAGCAGTACTTC. Its protein is CASSLVGAGVGEQYF.

CDR3 DNA: TGCGCCAGCAGCAATAGCGGAAGCTCCTACAATGAGCAGTTCTTC. It translates to CASSNSGSSYNEQFF. V and J are TRBV5-1 and TRBJ2-1; weak D call: TRBD2 (6 bases). The CDR3 is made up of 15 amino acids. V was shortened by 4 bases and J by 0 bases, with 11 bases between the two germline ends. CDR1 is SGHRS, CDR2 YFSETQ, per germline.

The chain is built from TRBV6-6 and TRBJ1-2; 9 bases agree with TRBD1. The V segment lost 5 bases and the J segment 8 bases; nucleotides outside the gene matches: 3. The CDR3 is 12 residues long. Germline CDR1 and CDR2: MNHNY and SVGAGI (reference sequence). CDR3 residues: CASSRDREGYTF. DNA for the CDR3: TGTGCCAGCAGTCGGGACAGGGAGGGCTACACCTTC.

This rearrangement joins TRBV5-1 to TRBJ2-7; 9 nucleotides agree with TRBD2. Losses at the gene ends were 4 bases for V and 4 bases for J; bases not matched to a gene: 9. The CDR3 spans 15 residues. Looked up from germline, CDR1 is SGHRS and CDR2 is YFSETQ. The CDR3 DNA is TGCGCCAGCAGCAGTGGACTAGCGTTATTATACGAGCAGTACTTC. It specifies CASSSGLALLYEQYF.

The rearrangement uses TRBV7-2 and TRBJ1-4; D gene ambiguous. The V gene's germline CDR1 is SGHTA and CDR2 FQGNSA. This CDR3 is built from 15 residues. The V gene lost 3 bases and the J gene lost 4 bases, with 12 bases spanning the gap. CDR3 sequence reads: CASSLGGRNNEKLFF. Written as DNA, the CDR3 is TGTGCCAGCAGCTTGGGAGGGAGAAATAATGAAAAACTGTTTTTT.

The rearrangement uses TRBV18 and TRBJ1-5; D perhaps matches TRBD1 (5 bases). In germline, CDR1 is KGHSH, CDR2 LQKENI. The CDR3 is made up of 15 amino acids. V was cut by 4 bases and J by 6 bases, with 16 bases left in between. The chain's CDR3 is CASSLGSGSGQPQHF. The CDR3 coding sequence is TGTGCCAGCTCACTCGGCTCAGGGTCAGGTCAGCCCCAGCATTTT.

The CDR3 is CASSDGGAGGYEQFF. In nucleotides, the CDR3 is TGTGCCAGCAGTGATGGGGGGGCGGGCGGCTATGAGCAGTTCTTC. The chain has TRBV25-1 and TRBJ2-1, with a possible D match to TRBD2 (7 bases). Germline V lookup: CDR1 MGHDK, CDR2 SYGVNS. This CDR3 contains 15 residues. V was pared by 3 bases and J by 8 bases, with 17 bases between.

The V call is TRBV7-2, the J call TRBJ2-5; TRBD2 aligns across 11 bases. V shed 5 bases and J 5 bases; nucleotides not matched to a gene: 10. In germline, CDR1 is SGHTA, CDR2 FQGNSA. The CDR3 consists of 16 residues. Written as DNA, the CDR3 is TGTGCCAGCAGCCTTCGACTAGCGGGGTTGGGGGAGACCCAGTACTTC. Its translation is CASSLRLAGLGETQYF.

This clone came up once. The chain combines TRBV28 with TRBJ2-1; TRBD2 aligns across 10 bases. V trimming: 8 bases; J trimming: 2 bases; junction bases outside the gene matches: 6. This CDR3 has 15 residues. Germline V CDR1 and CDR2: MDHEN, SYDVKM. CDR3 sequence: CASGRAGGAYNEQFF. CDR3 DNA sequence: TGTGCCAGCGGAAGAGCGGGAGGGGCCTACAATGAGCAGTTCTTC.

V is TRBV11-2 and J is TRBJ2-1; D ambiguous. CDR1 and CDR2 from the germline V gene are SGHAT and FQNNGV. The CDR3 covers 14 residues. V was clipped by 5 bases and J by 8 bases, with 16 bases between them. CDR3: CASSRPGRVDEQFF. CDR3 DNA sequence: TGTGCCAGCAGCCGACCCGGGCGCGTCGATGAGCAGTTCTTC.